This section outlines one T cell receptor beta chain sequence together with its context. Its antigen is still unknown. Base qualities were left out, and no much larger clone turns up one base away. Sequencing used an Illumina HiSeq 2500. Quantitative 5'-RACE with molecular barcodes was used to prepare TCR beta libraries. The original methods were these. Disease-linked TCR variants were identified with a new computational method built on a probabilistic model of VDJ rearrangement. TCRdb itself trimmed the public reads at Q25 with fastp, ran MiXCR and retained productive beta chains. For every CDR3 protein sequence, its rows merge into one entry that carries the most common genes and DNA. The V and J calls here are based on TCRdb, not the publication. This sample is represented by about 800,000 distinct CDR3 sequences; 12% of them were singletons. About 0.49% of the sample goes to the ten largest clones.

Looking up the germline V gene yields CDR1 ENHRY and CDR2 SYGVKD. The cysteine opens and the phenylalanine closes a CDR3 of 14 amino acids. Just the 42-base CDR3 DNA is kept, in frame starting at base 1. Relative to germline, V is missing 0 bases and J is missing 10 bases, with 4 bases of the junction outside any gene match. This entry comes from a study of CD8 T cells in ankylosing spondylitis (TCRdb year 2017). In terms of the full investigation: To find TCR variants linked to disease, the study profiled T cell receptor beta repertoires in ankylosing spondylitis patients and healthy donors. In total, the full study cohort was made up of some 110 healthy donors and about two dozen ankylosing spondylitis patients. Samples of peripheral blood were taken, and for ankylosing spondylitis patients, synovial fluid was collected as well. The research as a whole found: A TCR beta motif of eight highly homologous amino acid variants appeared characteristic of blood from ankylosing spondylitis patients. According to the report, matched synovial fluid samples from ankylosing spondylitis patients were significantly enriched for the disease-linked clones. In peripheral blood, the disease-linked clones were found at relatively low frequencies and had a CD8+ phenotype. Some motif variants were previously reported in synovial fluid and blood of reactive arthritis patients, suggesting common disease-initiation mechanisms.

The chain was built from TRBV10-3 and TRBJ2-4, and TRBD1 matches 9 of the central bases. This TCR was sampled from a male donor with ankylosing spondylitis. The sequenced material came from blood, either unsorted or a sorted T cell fraction (not recorded which). The CDR3 loop reads CAISESGTGPIQYF. The DNA sequence follows: TGTGCCATCAGTGAGTCGGGGACAGGGCCAATTCAGTACTTC.